This TCR beta chain was captured by sequencing in a study of cytomegalovirus exposure and HLA in healthy donors. Study-wide results and caveats: One variant, a missense change in DCLRE1C, was linked in a later analysis to TCR beta V- and J-gene trimming. With high specificity and sensitivity, the classifier reportedly diagnosed cytomegalovirus status. Cytomegalovirus-associated TCR beta chains were listed, numbering some 170.

Comments on this clone: What it binds is unknown.

This CDR3 comprises 14 residues. With 3 bases removed from V and 5 bases from J, the gap between germline ends came to 13 bases. CDR1 is SNHLY, CDR2 FYNNEI, per germline. Amplification used 60 Vbeta primers and 13 Jbeta primers. Method: immunoSEQ multiplex PCR; TCRdb's copy keeps in-frame clones and lacks some. This sample has fewer than 200,000 clones, with approximately 80% found just once. The specimen was PBMCs. The rearrangement uses TRBV2 and TRBJ2-5; the D gene is possibly TRBD1 (5 bases). The TCR comes from a woman aged 25-40 years in good health and CMV-seronegative. The CDR3 loop is CASSDSGPGETQYF. For the CDR3, the DNA is TGTGCCAGCAGTGACTCAGGGCCTGGGGAGACCCAGTACTTC.